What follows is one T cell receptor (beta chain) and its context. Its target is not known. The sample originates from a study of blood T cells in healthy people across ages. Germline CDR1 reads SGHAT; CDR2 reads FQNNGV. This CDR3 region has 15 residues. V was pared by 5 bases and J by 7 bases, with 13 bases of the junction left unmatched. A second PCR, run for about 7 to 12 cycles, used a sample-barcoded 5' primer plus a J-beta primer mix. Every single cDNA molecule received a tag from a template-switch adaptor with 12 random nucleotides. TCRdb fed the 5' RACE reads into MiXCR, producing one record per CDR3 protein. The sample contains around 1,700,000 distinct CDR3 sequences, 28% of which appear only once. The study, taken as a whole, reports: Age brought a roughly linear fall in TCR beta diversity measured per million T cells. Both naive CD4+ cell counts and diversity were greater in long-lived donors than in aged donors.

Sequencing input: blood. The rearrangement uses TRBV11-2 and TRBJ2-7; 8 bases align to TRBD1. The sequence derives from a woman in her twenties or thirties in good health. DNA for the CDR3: TGTGCCAGCAGCAGCAAGGACAGGGAACGGAATGAGCAGTACTTC. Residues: CASSSKDRERNEQYF.